Listed below are T cell receptor beta chains from one sample, sequenced in a study of T cell repertoires in cytomegalovirus infection. These TCRs' antigens remain unknown. TCRdb reprocessed the reads with MiXCR, giving one entry per CDR3 protein. The sample consists of approximately 310,000 distinct CDR3 sequences, 25% of them appearing once. The sequences come from cultured PBMCs, collected from culture after CMV antigen stimulation. All receptors derive from a human donor in good health (CMV status not recorded). Some clones in this sample may be carry-over from other donors' samples. The CDR3 runs from the conserved cysteine through the conserved F or W. D genes are given only for firm matches. Clone size is shown for a subset of rows, as once, few, many or a class of expanded clone.

-	TRBJ2-5	-	TRBV29-1	CSVDSRERVTQYF	TGCAGCGTTGATTCCAGGGAGAGGGTGACCCAGTACTTC
-	TRBJ2-7	-	TRBV19	CASTSGGVWPYEQYF	TGTGCCAGTACCTCAGGAGGGGTTTGGCCCTACGAGCAGTACTTC
many	TRBJ2-1	-	TRBV7-2	CASSLDGTTYNEQFF	TGTGCCAGCAGCTTAGATGGTACGACCTACAATGAGCAGTTCTTC
few	TRBJ2-3	TRBD2	TRBV20-1	CSALGLAGAPDTQYF	TGCAGTGCTTTGGGACTAGCGGGAGCCCCAGATACGCAGTATTTT
many	TRBJ2-1	TRBD1	TRBV7-6	CASSYRQGQGNEQFF	TGTGCCAGCAGCTACCGACAGGGTCAGGGCAATGAGCAGTTCTTC
-	TRBJ2-1	-	TRBV29-1	CSASTRDITYNEQFF	TGCAGCGCATCAACCCGGGACATTACCTACAATGAGCAGTTCTTC
-	TRBJ1-2	-	TRBV5-3	CASSLGGAQGHYGYTF	TGTGCCAGCAGCTTGGGGGGGGCCCAAGGCCACTATGGCTACACCTTC
many	TRBJ2-3	-	TRBV29-1	CSESDGTDTQYF	TGCAGCGAATCGGACGGCACAGATACGCAGTATTTT
-	TRBJ2-1	-	TRBV14	CASSQDFNTYNEQFF	TGTGCCAGCAGCCAAGATTTTAATACCTACAATGAGCAGTTCTTC
few	TRBJ2-1	-	TRBV12-3/TRBV12-4	CASSFSGVQFF	TGTGCCAGCAGTTTTTCCGGGGTGCAGTTCTTC
few	TRBJ1-5	-	TRBV12-3/TRBV12-4	CASSFLQGVYSNQPQHF	TGTGCCAGCAGTTTCTTACAGGGAGTCTATAGCAATCAGCCCCAGCATTTT
-	TRBJ2-5	-	TRBV6-2/TRBV6-3	CASSWGAGGGETQYF	TGTGCCAGCAGCTGGGGCGCCGGCGGGGGCGAGACCCAGTACTTC
-	TRBJ2-1	TRBD2	TRBV4-2	CASSQALRASGNNEQFF	TGTGCCAGCAGCCAAGCATTGAGAGCTAGCGGTAACAATGAGCAGTTCTTC
many	TRBJ1-5	-	TRBV7-2	CASSFLSYQPQHF	TGTGCCAGCAGCTTTCTGTCATATCAGCCCCAGCATTTT
-	TRBJ1-3	-	TRBV7-9	CASSLVSLGDSGNTIYF	TGTGCCAGCAGCTTAGTCTCCCTGGGCGACTCTGGAAACACCATATATTTT
many	TRBJ2-1	TRBD2	TRBV7-6	CASSSSTSGAYNEQFF	TGTGCCAGCAGCTCGTCGACTAGCGGTGCCTACAATGAGCAGTTCTTC
many	TRBJ2-3	TRBD2	TRBV7-6	CASSPGLAGSSTDTQYF	TGTGCCAGCAGCCCCGGACTAGCGGGATCTAGCACAGATACGCAGTATTTT
-	TRBJ2-1	TRBD2	TRBV11-1	CASSFLAGGMGDEQFF	TGTGCCAGCAGCTTCCTAGCGGGAGGGATGGGTGATGAGCAGTTCTTC
-	TRBJ2-2	-	TRBV29-1	CSVEDRLGLGELFF	TGCAGCGTTGAAGATCGTTTGGGGCTCGGGGAGCTGTTTTTT
many	TRBJ2-7	-	TRBV7-9	CASSPLPGEQYF	TGTGCCAGCAGCCCTCTGCCCGGCGAGCAGTACTTC
few	TRBJ2-1	-	TRBV7-2	CASSGSHGTNEQFF	TGTGCCAGCAGCGGAAGCCACGGAACTAATGAGCAGTTCTTC
-	TRBJ1-4	-	TRBV29-1	CSARWGLPNEKLFF	TGCAGCGCCCGATGGGGGCTCCCTAATGAAAAACTGTTTTTT
-	TRBJ2-1	-	TRBV7-6	CASSLGGASGNEQFF	TGTGCCAGCAGCTTAGGGGGGGCCTCCGGCAATGAGCAGTTCTTC
few	TRBJ2-2	-	TRBV3-1	CASSQDLDFGITGELFF	TGTGCCAGCAGCCAAGATCTGGACTTTGGGATCACCGGGGAGCTGTTTTTT
few	TRBJ2-5	TRBD1	TRBV7-8	CASSSTGTAFQETQYF	TGTGCCAGCAGTTCCACCGGGACAGCATTTCAAGAGACCCAGTACTTC
-	TRBJ1-1	-	TRBV5-1	CASTILPGDTEAFF	TGCGCCAGCACGATACTCCCAGGGGATACTGAAGCTTTCTTT
many	TRBJ2-1	TRBD2	TRBV7-7	CASSLRWTSGRDEQFF	TGTGCCAGCAGCTTGCGTTGGACTAGCGGGAGGGATGAGCAGTTCTTC
few	TRBJ2-3	TRBD2	TRBV10-3	CAIRGTSGSYF	TGTGCCATCAGAGGGACTAGCGGGTCCTATTTT
-	TRBJ2-7	-	TRBV29-1	CSVRGDSRQYF	TGCAGCGTACGGGGGGACAGCAGGCAGTACTTC
-	TRBJ2-5	-	TRBV7-9	CASSLARTQETQYF	TGTGCCAGCAGCTTAGCTAGGACGCAAGAGACCCAGTACTTC
-	TRBJ2-3	-	TRBV27	CASHEGPTDTQYF	TGTGCCAGCCACGAAGGGCCCACAGATACGCAGTATTTT
few	TRBJ1-1	TRBD1	TRBV19	CASSIGQGVNTEAFF	TGTGCCAGTAGTATCGGACAGGGGGTGAACACTGAAGCTTTCTTT
few	TRBJ2-5	-	TRBV7-2	CASSLIGIQETQYF	TGTGCCAGCAGCTTAATAGGTATCCAAGAGACCCAGTACTTC
-	TRBJ1-1	TRBD1	TRBV4-3	CASSQEDRGFTEAFF	TGCGCCAGCAGCCAAGAGGACAGGGGGTTCACTGAAGCTTTCTTT
-	TRBJ2-3	-	TRBV5-6	CASSARPWELRTDTQYF	TGTGCCAGCAGCGCCCGCCCCTGGGAGTTGAGAACAGATACGCAGTATTTT
few	TRBJ2-5	-	TRBV15	CATSRDHPGLETQYF	TGTGCCACCAGCAGAGATCACCCCGGGCTGGAGACCCAGTACTTC
many	TRBJ2-1	-	TRBV7-2	CASSLGGAGPGNEQFF	TGTGCCAGCAGCTTAGGAGGGGCGGGGCCGGGCAATGAGCAGTTCTTC
-	TRBJ2-1	TRBD2	TRBV29-1	CSVAGTSGRLGEQFF	TGCAGCGTAGCCGGGACTAGCGGGAGGTTAGGTGAGCAGTTCTTC
-	TRBJ1-3	-	TRBV19	CASSDASSGNTIYF	TGTGCCAGTTCGGACGCTAGCTCTGGAAACACCATATATTTT
many	TRBJ2-2	-	TRBV4-1	CASSQGERAGTGELFF	TGCGCCAGCAGCCAAGGCGAGAGGGCAGGCACCGGGGAGCTGTTTTTT
-	TRBJ2-7	-	TRBV6-1	CASSPSQPGKYEQYF	TGTGCCAGCAGTCCCTCCCAGCCGGGAAAGTACGAGCAGTACTTC
-	TRBJ2-1	-	TRBV7-3	CASSGTGSRGCNEQFF	TGTGCCAGCAGCGGCACCGGGAGTAGGGGTTGCAATGAGCAGTTCTTC
many	TRBJ2-7	-	TRBV7-8	CASSLAGSMREQYF	TGTGCCAGCAGCCTCGCCGGGTCTATGAGGGAGCAGTACTTC
-	TRBJ2-2	-	TRBV29-1	CSVRDPGSPNTGELFF	TGCAGCGTTCGGGACCCCGGGAGCCCGAACACCGGGGAGCTGTTTTTT
-	TRBJ1-1	TRBD1	TRBV24-1	CATSDTRQGNTEAFF	TGTGCCACCAGTGATACCCGACAGGGGAACACTGAAGCTTTCTTT
few	TRBJ1-2	-	TRBV7-9	CASSLGGGYTF	TGTGCCAGCAGCTTAGGGGGAGGCTACACCTTC
many	TRBJ2-3	-	TRBV7-2	CASRQSGSDTQYF	TGTGCCAGCAGACAAAGCGGTTCAGATACGCAGTATTTT
-	TRBJ2-5	-	TRBV6-8	CASSYSRGETQYF	TGTGCCAGCAGTTACTCTCGGGGGGAGACCCAGTACTTC
many	TRBJ2-2	-	TRBV7-2	CASSPPPPYTGELFF	TGTGCCAGCAGCCCACCCCCCCCCTACACCGGGGAGCTGTTTTTT
many	TRBJ2-1	-	TRBV7-2	CASSFDRQNEQFF	TGTGCCAGCAGCTTTGACAGGCAAAATGAGCAGTTCTTC
few	TRBJ2-3	TRBD2	TRBV6-5	CASSYRYSGRAARSVDTQYF	TGTGCCAGCAGTTACAGGTACAGCGGGAGGGCCGCAAGGAGCGTGGATACGCAGTATTTT
few	TRBJ2-1	-	TRBV27	CASSTRSVHNEQFF	TGTGCCAGCAGTACCAGAAGCGTTCACAATGAGCAGTTCTTC
few	TRBJ2-1	TRBD2	TRBV5-5	CASSLGLAGSSYNEQFF	TGTGCCAGCAGCTTAGGACTAGCGGGAAGCTCCTACAATGAGCAGTTCTTC
few	TRBJ1-5	-	TRBV7-8	CASSLTGRRSDQPQHF	TGTGCCAGCAGCTTAACCGGACGGAGATCCGATCAGCCCCAGCATTTT
-	TRBJ1-2	-	TRBV29-1	CSVGEGGSNYGYTF	TGCAGCGTTGGAGAGGGAGGATCAAACTATGGCTACACCTTC
-	TRBJ1-4	TRBD1	TRBV20-1	CSARSSTGDEKLFF	TGCAGTGCTAGATCCTCGACAGGGGATGAAAAACTGTTTTTT
-	TRBJ2-1	-	TRBV11-3	CASSTRLGHNEQFF	TGTGCCAGCAGCACTCGACTGGGCCACAATGAGCAGTTCTTC
few	TRBJ2-3	TRBD1	TRBV7-2	CASALEPGQGTDTQYF	TGTGCCAGCGCCCTTGAGCCGGGACAGGGGACAGATACGCAGTATTTT
-	TRBJ2-3	-	TRBV6-2/TRBV6-3	CASNLRGPTDTQYF	TGTGCCAGCAACCTCAGGGGACCCACAGATACGCAGTATTTT
few	TRBJ2-7	-	TRBV7-9	CASSPAEYYEQYF	TGTGCCAGCAGCCCAGCGGAGTATTACGAGCAGTACTTC